This TCR beta chain came from a study of post-analysis software for immune sequencing data (dated by TCRdb to the mid-2010s). In terms of the full investigation: The recorded disease courses included relapsing-remitting, secondary progressive and progressive-relapsing multiple sclerosis, and some patients had no subtype annotation. The multiple sclerosis patient repertoires were compared with approximately 11 previously published healthy control repertoires from donors aged roughly 6 to 27 years. A subset of samples was prepared in parallel using single-end sample barcoding, then pooled and co-amplified after Illumina adapter ligation. Overall results and qualifications from the work: Compared with controls, multiple sclerosis patients had significantly lower normalized Chao1 diversity, a finding suggesting substantial peripheral T-cell clonal expansion. Several TRBV segments, including TRBV5-6, TRBV5-1 and TRBV20-1, were significantly more frequent in patients than controls. When samples were clustered directly using the F measure, samples prepared in the same batch co-clustered strongly, which prompted a batch-effect correction. The control group was slightly older than the multiple sclerosis patient group.

To demonstrate the VDJtools post-analysis software, TCR beta repertoires were profiled from the peripheral blood of roughly 14 young patients with multiple sclerosis. Multiple sclerosis patients were children and adolescents aged roughly 6 to 17 years. Turning to this clonotype: Its antigen is still unknown. There are no base qualities to consult, and no much larger clone falls within one base.

The library was produced with PCR. This sample was sequenced with an Illumina HiSeq 2500. Unique molecular identifiers were incorporated into TCR beta cDNA libraries to reduce PCR and sequencing biases. Every 1 to 10 million input T cells yielded approximately 500,000 cDNA molecules, meaning each molecule approximated one T cell. Patient libraries were prepared and sequenced with the same protocol used for the earlier healthy control dataset. Within a given batch, samples were prepared together, multiplexed and sequenced on the same HiSeq lane. The authors' analysis ran thus. MIGEC handled the raw barcoded reads, throwing out single-read molecular identifier groups before consensus assembly and CDR3 extraction. VDJtools was used for post-analysis of the clonotype tables, and diversity was normalized by down-sampling every dataset to the size of the smallest sample. In repertoire overlap clustering, CDR3 amino acid sequences, but not nucleotide sequences, were matched to correct batch-related cross-sample contamination. TCRdb itself trimmed the public reads at Q25 with fastp, ran MiXCR and retained productive beta chains. Under each unique CDR3 protein, matching rows form one entry showing the most common genes and DNA. TCRdb's processing, not the authors' own work, is the source of the V and J calls. The table for this sample lists fewer than 850,000 distinct CDR3 sequences; roughly 29% of them were counted only once. The ten largest clones capture 0.56% of the sample.

Its CDR3 holds 17 amino acids, cysteine through phenylalanine. Only CDR3 DNA is held: 51 bases, read in frame from base 1. CDR1 is given as MDHEN and CDR2 as SYDVKM, both from the germline V gene. V lost 4 bases and J lost 3 bases, and the count of bases not matched to a germline gene is 9. The chain couples TRBV28 to TRBJ2-1, with 10 central nucleotides matching TRBD1. Material: blood. The TCR was taken from a girl aged 10 to 17 with multiple sclerosis. This receptor has the CDR3 CASSSRQGAVSYNEQFF. The bases read TGTGCCAGCAGTTCAAGACAGGGGGCAGTTAGCTACAATGAGCAGTTCTTC.